Listed below are T cell receptor beta chains from one sample, sequenced in a study of cytomegalovirus exposure and HLA in healthy donors. Method: immunoSEQ multiplex PCR; TCRdb's copy keeps in-frame clones and lacks some. This sample's clone table lists about 110,000 clones. Sequenced: PBMCs. Receptor source: a man aged 40-50 years in good health and CMV-seropositive. Each CDR3 is given without its conserved first and last residue. The order of the fields is V gene, J gene, CDR3 protein.

v_call: TRBV30
j_call: TRBJ1-5
cdr3_aa: AWRAGNSNQPQH

v_call: TRBV4-2
j_call: TRBJ2-3
cdr3_aa: ASSQDGVGARDTQY

v_call: TRBV9
j_call: TRBJ2-7
cdr3_aa: ASSVSGQAEQY

v_call: TRBV10-3
j_call: TRBJ2-7
cdr3_aa: AISRQGAVYEQY

v_call: TRBV7-2
j_call: TRBJ2-5
cdr3_aa: ASSLSGAQETQY

v_call: TRBV18
j_call: TRBJ2-1
cdr3_aa: ASSPPSGKGDEQF

v_call: TRBV7-2
j_call: TRBJ2-7
cdr3_aa: ASSFDRDPYYEQY

v_call: TRBV5-1
j_call: TRBJ2-5
cdr3_aa: ASSSGTSGRAEEKTQY

v_call: TRBV2
j_call: TRBJ1-2
cdr3_aa: ASSELGQGARGYT

v_call: TRBV14
j_call: TRBJ2-1
cdr3_aa: ASSQLSGRVYNEQF

v_call: TRBV10-3
j_call: TRBJ2-7
cdr3_aa: AISRTGTEEQY

v_call: TRBV10-2
j_call: TRBJ2-1
cdr3_aa: ASDPGAGVYNEQF

v_call: TRBV10-3
j_call: TRBJ2-7
cdr3_aa: AISQTSGISYEQY

v_call: TRBV7-9
j_call: TRBJ2-2
cdr3_aa: ASSLRTGQSTGELF

v_call: TRBV19
j_call: TRBJ1-1
cdr3_aa: ASNGGKYTEAF

v_call: TRBV7-2
j_call: TRBJ2-4
cdr3_aa: ASSPRRAVLNIQY

v_call: TRBV29-1
j_call: .
cdr3_aa: SATTSSYEQY

v_call: TRBV29-1
j_call: TRBJ1-1
cdr3_aa: SVEGALNTEAF

v_call: TRBV6-6
j_call: TRBJ2-7
cdr3_aa: ASRIGPGRGEEQY

v_call: TRBV19
j_call: TRBJ1-3
cdr3_aa: ASRTGAHSGNTIY